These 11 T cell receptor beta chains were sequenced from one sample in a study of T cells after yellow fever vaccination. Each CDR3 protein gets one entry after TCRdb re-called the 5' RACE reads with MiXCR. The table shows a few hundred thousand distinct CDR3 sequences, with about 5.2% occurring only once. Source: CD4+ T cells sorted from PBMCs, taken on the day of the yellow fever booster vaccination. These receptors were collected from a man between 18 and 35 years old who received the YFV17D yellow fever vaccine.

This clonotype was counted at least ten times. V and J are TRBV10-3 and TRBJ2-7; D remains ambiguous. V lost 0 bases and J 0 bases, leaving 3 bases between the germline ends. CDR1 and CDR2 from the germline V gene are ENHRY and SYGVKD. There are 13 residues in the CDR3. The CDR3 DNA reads TGTGCCATCAGTGAGTCGATCTCCTACGAGCAGTACTTC. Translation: CAISESISYEQYF.

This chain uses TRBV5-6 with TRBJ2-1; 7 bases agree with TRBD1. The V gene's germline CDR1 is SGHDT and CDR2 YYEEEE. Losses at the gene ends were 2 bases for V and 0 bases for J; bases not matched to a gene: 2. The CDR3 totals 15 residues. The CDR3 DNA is TGTGCCAGCAGCTTAAGGGACAGCTCCTACAATGAGCAGTTCTTC. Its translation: CASSLRDSSYNEQFF.

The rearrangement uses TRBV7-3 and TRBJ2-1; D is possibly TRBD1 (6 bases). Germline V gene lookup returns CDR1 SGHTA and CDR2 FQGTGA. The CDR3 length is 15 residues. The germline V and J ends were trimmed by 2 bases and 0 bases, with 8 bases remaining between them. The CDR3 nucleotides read TGTGCCAGCAGCTTAGGGACAAACTCCTACAATGAGCAGTTCTTC. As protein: CASSLGTNSYNEQFF.

CDR3 sequence: CSAKQINTEAFF. The CDR3 bases are TGCAGTGCTAAACAGATAAACACTGAAGCTTTCTTT. The rearrangement uses TRBV20-1 and TRBJ1-1; D unresolved. Per the germline V gene, CDR1 is DFQATT and CDR2 is SNEGSKA (reference sequence). The ends were cut back, 4 bases at V and 2 bases at J, with 8 bases in the middle. The CDR3 sequence is 12 residues long.

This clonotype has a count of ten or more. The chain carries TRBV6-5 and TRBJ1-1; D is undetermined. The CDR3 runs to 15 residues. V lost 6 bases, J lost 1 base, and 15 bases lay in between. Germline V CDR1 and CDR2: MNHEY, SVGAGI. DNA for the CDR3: TGTGCCAGCAGGGAAGCGAGGGTAAAGAACACTGAAGCTTTCTTT. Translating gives CASREARVKNTEAFF.

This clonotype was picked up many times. Here the CDR3 DNA reads TGTGCCAGCAGGCCCGACAGGAACACTGAAGCTTTCTTT. Protein: CASRPDRNTEAFF. The gene calls are TRBV2 and TRBJ1-1; perhaps TRBD1 as D (5 bases). Looked up from germline, CDR1 is SNHLY and CDR2 is FYNNEI. The CDR3 runs to 13 residues. V was clipped by 6 bases and J by 1 base, with 9 bases between them.

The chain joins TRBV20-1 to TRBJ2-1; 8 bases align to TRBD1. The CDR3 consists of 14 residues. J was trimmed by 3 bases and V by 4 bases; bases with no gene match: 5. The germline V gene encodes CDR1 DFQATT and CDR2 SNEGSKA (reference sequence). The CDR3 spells CSATGGFFYNEQFF. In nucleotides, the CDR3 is TGCAGTGCTACAGGGGGCTTTTTCTACAATGAGCAGTTCTTC.

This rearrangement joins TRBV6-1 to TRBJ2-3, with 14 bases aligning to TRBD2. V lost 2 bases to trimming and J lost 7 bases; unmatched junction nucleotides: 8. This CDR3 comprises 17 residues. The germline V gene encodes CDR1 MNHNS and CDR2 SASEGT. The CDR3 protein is CASSESGLAGGFYTQYF. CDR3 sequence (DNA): TGTGCCAGCAGTGAATCCGGACTAGCGGGGGGATTTTATACGCAGTATTTT.

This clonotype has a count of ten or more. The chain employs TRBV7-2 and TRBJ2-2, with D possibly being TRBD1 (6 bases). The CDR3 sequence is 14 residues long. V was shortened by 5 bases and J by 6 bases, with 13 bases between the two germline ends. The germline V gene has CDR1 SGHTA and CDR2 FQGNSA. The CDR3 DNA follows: TGTGCCAGCAGCCCGGACAGTAGGGCCGGGGAGCTGTTTTTT. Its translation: CASSPDSRAGELFF.

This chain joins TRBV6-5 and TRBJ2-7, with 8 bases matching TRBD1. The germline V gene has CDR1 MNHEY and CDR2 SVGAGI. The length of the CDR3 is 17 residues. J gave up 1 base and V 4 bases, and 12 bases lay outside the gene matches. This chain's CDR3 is CASSFQGANSFSYEQYF. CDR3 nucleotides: TGTGCCAGCAGTTTTCAGGGGGCAAATTCTTTTTCCTACGAGCAGTACTTC.

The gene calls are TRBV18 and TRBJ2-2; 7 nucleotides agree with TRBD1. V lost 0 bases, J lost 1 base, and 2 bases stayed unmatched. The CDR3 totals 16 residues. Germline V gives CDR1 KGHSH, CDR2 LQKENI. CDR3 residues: CASSPPWTGNTGELFF. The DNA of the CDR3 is TGTGCCAGCTCACCACCGTGGACAGGGAACACCGGGGAGCTGTTTTTT.